This TCR beta chain comes out of a study of PD-1 blockade in classical Hodgkin lymphoma. Using immunoSEQ multiplex PCR, the repertoire was profiled, and TCRdb retains in-frame clones only, with some absent. The data hold some 22,000 clones, with under 80% observed a single time. The CDR3 runs to 12 residues. Looked up from germline, CDR1 is SGHTA and CDR2 is FQGTGA. Deletions cut 5 bases from V and 4 bases from J, with 8 bases between. Every patient relapsed after autologous stem cell transplantation, and brentuximab vedotin exposure varied. The chain is built from TRBV7-3 and TRBJ1-1, with D uncertain. The origin of this receptor is a human donor with classical Hodgkin lymphoma. This specimen was peripheral blood mononuclear cells (PBMCs), taken at baseline. The CDR3 region has the DNA TGTGCCAGCAGCCCGGGGAGCACTGAAGCTTTCTTT. Translating it yields CASSPGSTEAFF.